The 18 T cell receptor beta chains below come from one sample, sequenced in a study of CD8 T cells in Susac syndrome. After extraction with the RNeasy kit, 0.5 to 1 ug of the RNA was reverse transcribed using random hexamers. TCRdb reprocessed the immunoSEQ multiplex PCR reads with MiXCR, giving one entry per CDR3 protein. The sample comprises 180,000 or so distinct CDR3 sequences, around 94% of which are singletons, and more than 0.12% rests with the top ten. The sample consisted of CD4+ T cells from PBMCs. These receptors originate from a human donor in good health.

The chain uses TRBV9 and TRBJ2-5, with D perhaps TRBD1 (5 bases). V was pared by 0 bases and J by 5 bases, with 17 bases between. This CDR3 contains 16 residues. Looked up from germline, CDR1 is SGDLS and CDR2 is YYNGEE. The CDR3 DNA reads TGTGCCAGCAGCGTAGGAACAGGTCTCCAAGGGGAGACCCAGTACTTC. Translated: CASSVGTGLQGETQYF.

The chain employs TRBV6-5 and TRBJ1-6; the D is unclear. V was trimmed by 6 bases and J by 13 bases, leaving 16 bases between them. The CDR3 consists of 13 residues. Germline-derived CDR1 and CDR2 are MNHEY and SVGAGI. CDR3 in amino acids: CASSGRSPGPLHF. The CDR3 DNA reads TGTGCCAGCAGCGGACGGTCCCCCGGGCCCCTCCACTTT.

The chain uses TRBV7-2 and TRBJ2-1; 7 bases align to TRBD2. Germline loops: CDR1 SGHTA, CDR2 FQGNSA. The V and J ends lost 5 bases and 6 bases, in that order; junction bases with no gene match: 10. There are 15 residues in the CDR3. In nucleotides, the CDR3 is TGTGCCAGCAGCACGGCGCGGGGGACTGGCAATGAGCAGTTCTTC. It codes for CASSTARGTGNEQFF.

This sequence joins TRBV18 and TRBJ2-1, with D unclear. The germline gives CDR1 KGHSH, CDR2 LQKENI. This CDR3 is built from 12 residues. Between the trimmed V and J ends, which lost 4 bases and 10 bases, there was a span of 11 bases. The CDR3 nucleotides are TGTGCCAGCTCACTATCAACTGGGGAGCAGTTCTTC. It is translated as CASSLSTGEQFF.

The CDR3 sequence is CASSLSGGLYEQYF. CDR3 nucleotides: TGTGCCAGCAGTTTGTCGGGGGGGCTATACGAGCAGTACTTC. V gene TRBV28 combines with J gene TRBJ2-7; 8 bases are a match to TRBD2. In germline, CDR1 is MDHEN, CDR2 SYDVKM. This CDR3 is 14 amino acids long. Trimming cost V 3 bases and J 4 bases; bases outside gene matches: 5.

This rearrangement joins TRBV3-1 to TRBJ2-3, with no clear D. The germline V gene encodes CDR1 LGHDT and CDR2 YNNKEL (reference sequence). Trimming took off 4 bases at V and 1 base at J, with 9 bases between the two ends. This CDR3 spans 14 amino acids. CDR3 in DNA: TGTGCCAGCAGCCCGAAAGACGGCACAGATACGCAGTATTTT. Translation gives CASSPKDGTDTQYF.

This chain connects TRBV12-3 or TRBV12-4 to TRBJ2-7; 7 nucleotides align to TRBD2. Trimming at V came to 5 bases and at J to 0 bases, leaving 7 bases not matched to a gene. This CDR3 contains 15 residues. The CDR3 nucleotides read TGTGCCAGCAGTCCCAGGACTAGGGGCTCCTACGAGCAGTACTTC. It yields the protein CASSPRTRGSYEQYF.

The gene calls are TRBV20-1 and TRBJ2-1; D remains unclear. Germline-derived CDR1 and CDR2 are DFQATT and SNEGSKA (reference sequence). Trimming took off 3 bases at V and 15 bases at J, with 15 bases between the two ends. The CDR3 covers 11 residues. The CDR3 nucleotides are TGCAGTGCTAGTCGGAATCCCCTCCGGTTCTTC. Its protein product is CSASRNPLRFF.

This clonotype was seen more than once but under ten times. The V gene is TRBV2, the J gene TRBJ2-5; D is uncertain. From germline, CDR1 is SNHLY and CDR2 FYNNEI. Trimming shortened V by 5 bases and J by 2 bases, and 0 bases separated the two germline ends. This CDR3 contains 10 residues. In DNA form, the CDR3 reads TGTGCCAGCAGTCAAGAGACCCAGTACTTC. It is translated as CASSQETQYF.

The chain combines TRBV5-1 with TRBJ2-1, with D perhaps TRBD1 (6 bases). CDR3 size: 16 residues. V was cut by 2 bases and J by 2 bases, with 14 bases left in between. The germline V gene encodes CDR1 SGHRS and CDR2 YFSETQ. The CDR3, as DNA: TGCGCCAGCAGCTTACAGGGAGCGACTACCTACAATGAGCAGTTCTTC. Protein sequence: CASSLQGATTYNEQFF.

The gene calls are TRBV12-3 or TRBV12-4 and TRBJ2-3; D may be TRBD2 (7 bases). Between the trimmed V and J ends, which lost 3 bases and 6 bases, there was a span of 19 bases. The CDR3 is made up of 16 amino acids. CDR3 nucleotide sequence: TGTGCCAGCAGTTTGATGGGGGGGCTCCCCACGGATACGCAGTATTTT. This sequence encodes CASSLMGGLPTDTQYF.

The genes are TRBV29-1 and TRBJ2-2, with D perhaps assigned TRBD1 or TRBD2 (7 bases each). Trimming removed 4 bases at V and 6 bases at J, with 12 bases between. Germline CDR1 SQVTM, CDR2 ANQGSEA. CDR3 length equals 13 residues. The CDR3 region has the DNA TGCAGCGTTGGAGCAGGGGGGGCCGGGGAGCTGTTTTTT. This gives the protein CSVGAGGAGELFF.

V is TRBV6-1 and J is TRBJ2-7; the D is unclear. The V end was cut by 8 bases, the J end by 1 base, with 9 bases between. Germline assignment: CDR1 MNHNS and CDR2 SASEGT. This CDR3 spans 12 amino acids. The DNA of the CDR3 is TGTGCCAGCCGAACTGGTTCCTACGAGCAGTACTTC. It is translated as CASRTGSYEQYF.

CDR3 bases: TGCGCCAGCAGCCCCGGGACAGATTCGTCTAACTATGGCTACACCTTC. Amino acids: CASSPGTDSSNYGYTF. The chain is built from TRBV5-1 and TRBJ1-2, with 7 bases lining up with TRBD1. Germline lookup yields CDR1 SGHRS and CDR2 YFSETQ. The CDR3 is made up of 16 amino acids. The V segment lost 4 bases and the J segment 0 bases; nucleotides outside the gene matches: 9. Drawing the rest from reference TRBV5-1 and TRBJ1-2, the complete variable domain is KAGVTQTPRYLIKTRGQQVTLSCSPISGHRSVSWYQQTPGQGLQFLFEYFSETQRNKGNFPGRFSGRQFSNSRSEMNVSTLELGDSALYLCASSPGTDSSNYGYTFGSGTRLTVV.

This sequence joins TRBV20-1 and TRBJ2-1, with D perhaps TRBD2 (5 bases). The germline V gene encodes CDR1 DFQATT and CDR2 SNEGSKA (reference sequence). This CDR3 region has 13 residues. The V and J ends lost 3 bases and 2 bases respectively, with 8 bases between them. CDR3 sequence: CSASPSPYNEQFF. The CDR3 nucleotides are TGCAGTGCTAGTCCTAGCCCCTACAATGAGCAGTTCTTC.

CDR3 in DNA: TGTGCCAGCAGTTTAGAAGTCGGGGCTGAGCAGTACTTC. This codes for CASSLEVGAEQYF. The rearrangement uses TRBV12-3 or TRBV12-4 and TRBJ2-7; TRBD1 or TRBD2 may be the D gene (5 bases each). Trimming took 1 base from V and 7 from J, leaving 11 bases between them. The CDR3 has 13 residues.

The chain employs TRBV23-1 and TRBJ2-1; perhaps TRBD2 as D (6 bases). TRBV23-1 is identified as an open reading frame with a role that is uncertain. Trimming stripped 7 bases from V and 4 bases from J, with 14 bases between. CDR3 length: 14 amino acids. In DNA form, the CDR3 reads TGCGCCAGCAAAACCCGGGACTTTTACAATGAGCAGTTCTTC. Its protein is CASKTRDFYNEQFF.

This chain uses TRBV20-1 with TRBJ2-7; 8 positions match TRBD2. With 6 bases clipped from V and 0 bases from J, the junction kept 10 bases outside the gene matches. The CDR3 is 15 residues long. Looked up from germline, CDR1 is DFQATT and CDR2 is SNEGSKA (reference sequence). The chain's CDR3 is CSAPNRGGISYEQYF. The CDR3 DNA sequence: TGCAGTGCGCCAAACCGGGGGGGCATCTCCTACGAGCAGTACTTC.